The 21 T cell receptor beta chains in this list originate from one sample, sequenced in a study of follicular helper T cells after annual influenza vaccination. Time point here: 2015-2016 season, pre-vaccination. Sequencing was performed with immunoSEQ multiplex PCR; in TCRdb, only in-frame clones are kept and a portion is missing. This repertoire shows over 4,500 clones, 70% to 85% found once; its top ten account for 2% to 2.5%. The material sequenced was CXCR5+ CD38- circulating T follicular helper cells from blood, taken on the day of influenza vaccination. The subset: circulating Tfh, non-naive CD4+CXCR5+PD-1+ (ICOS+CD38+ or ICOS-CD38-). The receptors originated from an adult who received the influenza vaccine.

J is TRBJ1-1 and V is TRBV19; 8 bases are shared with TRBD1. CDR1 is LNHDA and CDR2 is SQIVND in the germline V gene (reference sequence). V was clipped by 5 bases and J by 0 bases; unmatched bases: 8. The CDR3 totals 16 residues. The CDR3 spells CASSDSRGRMNTEAFF. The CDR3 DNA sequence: TGTGCCAGTAGTGACAGCAGGGGGCGGATGAACACTGAAGCTTTCTTT. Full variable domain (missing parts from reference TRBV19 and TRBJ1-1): DGGITQSPKYLFRKEGQNVTLSCEQNLNHDAMYWYRQDPGQGLRLIYYSQIVNDFQKGDIAEGYSVSREKKESFPLTVTSAQKNPTAFYLCASSDSRGRMNTEAFFGQGTRLTVV.

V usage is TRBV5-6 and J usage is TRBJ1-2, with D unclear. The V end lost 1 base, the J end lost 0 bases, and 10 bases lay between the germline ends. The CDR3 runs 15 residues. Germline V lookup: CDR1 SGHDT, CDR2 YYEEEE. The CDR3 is CASSLFGTANYGYTF. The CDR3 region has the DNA TGTGCCAGCAGCTTGTTCGGAACTGCTAACTATGGCTACACCTTC.

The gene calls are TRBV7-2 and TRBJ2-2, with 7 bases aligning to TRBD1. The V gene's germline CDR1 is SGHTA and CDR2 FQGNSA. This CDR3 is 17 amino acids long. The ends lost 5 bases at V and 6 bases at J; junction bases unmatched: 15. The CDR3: CASSQQRQGNGPGELFF. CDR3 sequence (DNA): TGTGCCAGCAGCCAACAACGACAGGGCAACGGCCCCGGGGAGCTGTTTTTT.

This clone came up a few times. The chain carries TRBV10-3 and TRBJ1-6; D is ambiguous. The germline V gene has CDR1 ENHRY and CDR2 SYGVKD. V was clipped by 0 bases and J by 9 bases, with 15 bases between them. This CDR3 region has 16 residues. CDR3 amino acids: CAISESRGKDFSPLHF. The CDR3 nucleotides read TGTGCCATCAGTGAGTCGCGGGGTAAGGATTTTTCACCCCTCCACTTT.

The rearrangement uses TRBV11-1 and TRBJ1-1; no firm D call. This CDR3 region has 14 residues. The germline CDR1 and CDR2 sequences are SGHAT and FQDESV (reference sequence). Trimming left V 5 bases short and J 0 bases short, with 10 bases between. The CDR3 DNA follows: TGTGCCAGCAGCGACCACGGTGTGAACACTGAAGCTTTCTTT. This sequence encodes CASSDHGVNTEAFF.

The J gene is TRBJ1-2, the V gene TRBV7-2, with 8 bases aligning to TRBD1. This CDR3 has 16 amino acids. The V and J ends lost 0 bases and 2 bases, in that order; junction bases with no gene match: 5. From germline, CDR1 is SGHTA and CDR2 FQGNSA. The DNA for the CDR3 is TGTGCCAGCAGCTTAGCCCCCGGACAGGGAAACTATGGCTACACCTTC. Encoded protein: CASSLAPGQGNYGYTF.

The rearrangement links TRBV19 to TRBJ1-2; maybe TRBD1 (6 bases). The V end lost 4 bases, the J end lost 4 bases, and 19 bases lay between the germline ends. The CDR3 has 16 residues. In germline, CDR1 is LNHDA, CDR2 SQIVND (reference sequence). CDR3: CASSTLDSIGFYGYTF. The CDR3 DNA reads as TGTGCCAGTAGTACCCTGGACAGTATAGGTTTCTATGGCTACACCTTC.

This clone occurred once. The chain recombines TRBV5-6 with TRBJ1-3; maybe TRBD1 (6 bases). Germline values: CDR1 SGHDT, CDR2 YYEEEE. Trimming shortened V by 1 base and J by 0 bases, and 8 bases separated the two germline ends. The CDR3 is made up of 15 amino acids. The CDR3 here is CASSLKTGSGNTIYF. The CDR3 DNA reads TGTGCCAGCAGCTTGAAGACAGGCTCTGGAAACACCATATATTTT.

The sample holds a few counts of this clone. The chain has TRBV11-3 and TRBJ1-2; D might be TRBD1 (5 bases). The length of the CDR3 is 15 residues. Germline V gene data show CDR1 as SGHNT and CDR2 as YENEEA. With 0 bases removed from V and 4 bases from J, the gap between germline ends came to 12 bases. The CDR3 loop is CASSLEVQGAYGYTF. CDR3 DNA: TGTGCCAGCAGCTTAGAGGTGCAGGGTGCCTATGGCTACACCTTC.

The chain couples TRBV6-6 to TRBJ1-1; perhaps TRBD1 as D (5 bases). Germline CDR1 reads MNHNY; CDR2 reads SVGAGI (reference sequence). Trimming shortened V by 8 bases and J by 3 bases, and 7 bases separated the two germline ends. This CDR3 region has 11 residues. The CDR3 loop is CASRGDTEAFF. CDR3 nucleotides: TGTGCCAGCCGGGGGGACACTGAAGCTTTCTTT.

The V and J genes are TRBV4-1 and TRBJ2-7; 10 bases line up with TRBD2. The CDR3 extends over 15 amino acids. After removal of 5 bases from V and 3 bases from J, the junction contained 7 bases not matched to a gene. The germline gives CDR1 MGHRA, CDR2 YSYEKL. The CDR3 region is CASSKGLAALYEQYF. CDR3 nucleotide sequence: TGCGCCAGCAGCAAAGGACTAGCGGCACTCTACGAGCAGTACTTC.

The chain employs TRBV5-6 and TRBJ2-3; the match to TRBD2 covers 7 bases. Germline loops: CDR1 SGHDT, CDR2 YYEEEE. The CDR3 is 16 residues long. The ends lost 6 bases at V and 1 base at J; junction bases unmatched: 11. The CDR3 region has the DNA TGTGCCAGCATTCCTCGTAGCGGGCGCCGCACAGATACGCAGTATTTT. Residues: CASIPRSGRRTDTQYF.

The CDR3, as DNA: TGTGCCAGCTCCCTTAAACAGGGCGAAGGTTCACCCCTCCACTTT. Translating it yields CASSLKQGEGSPLHF. The chain employs TRBV18 and TRBJ1-6, with D possibly matching TRBD1 (6 bases). The CDR3 contains 15 residues. With 6 bases removed from V and 9 bases from J, the gap between germline ends came to 18 bases. Germline CDR1 KGHSH, CDR2 LQKENI. The full variable domain, rest sourced from reference TRBV18 and TRBJ1-6, is NAGVMQNPRHLVRRRGQEARLRCSPMKGHSHVYWYRQLPEEGLKFMVYLQKENIIDESGMPKERFSAEFPKEGPSILRIQQVVRGDSAAYFCASSLKQGEGSPLHFGNGTRLTVT.

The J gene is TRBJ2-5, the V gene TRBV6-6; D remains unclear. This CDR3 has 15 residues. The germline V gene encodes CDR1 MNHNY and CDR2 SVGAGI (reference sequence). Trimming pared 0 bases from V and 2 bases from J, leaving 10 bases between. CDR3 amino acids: CASSYSLSTQETQYF. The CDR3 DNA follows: TGTGCCAGCAGTTACTCGTTAAGTACTCAAGAGACCCAGTACTTC.

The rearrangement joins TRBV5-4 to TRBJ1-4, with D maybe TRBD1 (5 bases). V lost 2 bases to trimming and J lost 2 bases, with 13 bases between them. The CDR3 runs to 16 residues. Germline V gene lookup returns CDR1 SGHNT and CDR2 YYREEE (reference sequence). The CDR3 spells CASSFEGTRTNEKLFF. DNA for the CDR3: TGTGCCAGCAGCTTCGAAGGGACCAGGACTAATGAAAAACTGTTTTTT.

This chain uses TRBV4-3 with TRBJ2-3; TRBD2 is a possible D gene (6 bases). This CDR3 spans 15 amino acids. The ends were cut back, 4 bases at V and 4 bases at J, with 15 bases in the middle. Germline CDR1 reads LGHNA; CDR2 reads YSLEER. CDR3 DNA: TGCGCCAGCAGCCTGCGCGGGGCGGATGCAGATACGCAGTATTTT. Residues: CASSLRGADADTQYF.

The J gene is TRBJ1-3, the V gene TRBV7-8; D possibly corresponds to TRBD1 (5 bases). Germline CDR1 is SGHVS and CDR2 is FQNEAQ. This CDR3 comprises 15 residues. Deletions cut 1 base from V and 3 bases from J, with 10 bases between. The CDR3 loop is CASSLDRKNGNTIYF. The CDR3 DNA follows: TGTGCCAGCAGCTTAGACAGGAAAAATGGAAACACCATATATTTT.

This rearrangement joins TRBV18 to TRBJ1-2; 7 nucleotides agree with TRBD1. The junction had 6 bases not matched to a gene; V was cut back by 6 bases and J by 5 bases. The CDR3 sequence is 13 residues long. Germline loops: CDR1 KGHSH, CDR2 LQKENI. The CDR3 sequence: CASSLDRDYGYTF. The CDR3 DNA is TGTGCCAGCTCTCTAGACAGGGATTATGGCTACACCTTC.

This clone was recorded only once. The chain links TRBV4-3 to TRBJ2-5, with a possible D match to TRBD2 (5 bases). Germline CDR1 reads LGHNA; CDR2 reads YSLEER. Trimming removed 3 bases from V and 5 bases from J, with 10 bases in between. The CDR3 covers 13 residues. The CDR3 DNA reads TGCGCCAGCAGCCACCTATCGGGGGAGACCCAGTACTTC. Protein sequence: CASSHLSGETQYF.

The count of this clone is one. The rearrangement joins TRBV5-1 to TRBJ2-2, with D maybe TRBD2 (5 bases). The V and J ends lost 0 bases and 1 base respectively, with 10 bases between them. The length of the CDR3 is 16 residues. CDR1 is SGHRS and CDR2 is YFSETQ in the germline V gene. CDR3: CASSLGSGMNTGELFF. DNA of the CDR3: TGCGCCAGCAGCTTGGGTTCGGGGATGAACACCGGGGAGCTGTTTTTT.

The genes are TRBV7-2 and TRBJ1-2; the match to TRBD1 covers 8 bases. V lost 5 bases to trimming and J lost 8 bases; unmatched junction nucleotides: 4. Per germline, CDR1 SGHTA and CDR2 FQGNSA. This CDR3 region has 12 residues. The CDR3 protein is CASSQTGVGYTF. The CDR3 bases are TGTGCCAGCAGCCAGACAGGGGTCGGCTACACCTTC.